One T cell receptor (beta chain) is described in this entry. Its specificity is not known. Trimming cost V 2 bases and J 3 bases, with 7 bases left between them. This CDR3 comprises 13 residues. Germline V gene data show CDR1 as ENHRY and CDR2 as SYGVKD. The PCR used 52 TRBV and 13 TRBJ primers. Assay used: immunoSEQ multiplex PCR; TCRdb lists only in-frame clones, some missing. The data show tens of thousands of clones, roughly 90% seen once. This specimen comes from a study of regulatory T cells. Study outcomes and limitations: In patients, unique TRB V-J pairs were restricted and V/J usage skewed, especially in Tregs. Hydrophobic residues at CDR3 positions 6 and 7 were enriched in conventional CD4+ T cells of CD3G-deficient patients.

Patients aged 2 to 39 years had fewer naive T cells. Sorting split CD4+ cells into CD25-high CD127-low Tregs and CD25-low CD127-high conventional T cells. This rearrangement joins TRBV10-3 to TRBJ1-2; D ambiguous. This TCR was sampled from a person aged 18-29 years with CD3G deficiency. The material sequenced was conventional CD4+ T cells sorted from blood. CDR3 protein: CAISEGTDYGYTF. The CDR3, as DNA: TGTGCCATCAGTGAGGGAACGGACTATGGCTACACCTTC.